The 7 T cell receptor beta chains presented below share a single source sample, sequenced in a study of graft-versus-host responses after intestinal transplantation. The table came from immunoSEQ multiplex PCR; TCRdb's copy has only in-frame clones and leaves some out. This sample has more than 70,000 clones, with roughly 90% found just once. These receptors have no known antigen. Sequencing was performed on unstimulated CD4+ T cells sorted from spleen or lymph node cells, taken before intestinal transplant. These receptors all come from a human donor who received an intestinal transplant.

The chain recombines TRBV9 with TRBJ2-3, with 12 bases matching TRBD2. CDR1 is SGDLS, CDR2 YYNGEE, per germline. The CDR3 totals 16 residues. V trimming: 0 bases; J trimming: 3 bases; junction bases outside the gene matches: 2. CDR3 nucleotide sequence: TGTGCCAGCAGCGTAGAAGGACTAGCGGGGACAGATACGCAGTATTTT. It specifies CASSVEGLAGTDTQYF.

This clone was seen only once. CDR3 in DNA: TGTGCCAGTAGTACCCTCCGGGACAGCCATGAAAAACTGTTTTTT. It yields the protein CASSTLRDSHEKLFF. The rearrangement links TRBV19 to TRBJ1-4; 7 nucleotides line up with TRBD1. CDR3 length: 15 residues. Germline V gene lookup returns CDR1 LNHDA and CDR2 SQIVND (reference sequence). The J segment lost 6 bases and the V segment lost 4 bases, leaving 8 bases of the junction unmatched.

This chain links TRBV4-2 with TRBJ1-2; D perhaps matches TRBD1 (5 bases). Germline CDR1 and CDR2: LGHNA and YNFKEQ. There are 15 residues in the CDR3. The germline V and J ends were trimmed by 0 bases and 8 bases, with 16 bases remaining between them. CDR3 residues: CASSQESGGGSGYTF. The CDR3 DNA is TGTGCCAGCAGCCAAGAGAGTGGCGGGGGTTCAGGCTACACCTTC.

The chain joins TRBV11-2 to TRBJ1-6, with 9 bases fitting TRBD1. V was clipped by 1 base and J by 7 bases; unmatched bases: 5. The CDR3 covers 16 residues. Germline lookup yields CDR1 SGHAT and CDR2 FQNNGV. Here the CDR3 reads CASSLGSGTGNSPLHF. CDR3 nucleotide sequence: TGTGCCAGCAGCTTAGGATCTGGGACAGGGAATTCACCCCTCCACTTT. The full variable domain, rest sourced from reference TRBV11-2 and TRBJ1-6, is EAGVAQSPRYKIIEKRQSVAFWCNPISGHATLYWYQQILGQGPKLLIQFQNNGVVDDSQLPKDRFSAERLKGVDSTLKIQPAKLEDSAVYLCASSLGSGTGNSPLHFGNGTRLTVT.

The rearrangement links TRBV10-2 to TRBJ2-1; 9 bases line up with TRBD2. Germline V gene data show CDR1 as WSHSY and CDR2 as SAAADI. Trimming removed 7 bases from V and 9 bases from J; junction bases left unmatched: 13. CDR3 length: 15 amino acids. CDR3 loop: CASNLAGAGPSEQFF. The DNA for the CDR3 is TGCGCCAGCAACTTAGCGGGGGCTGGGCCTAGTGAGCAGTTCTTC.

CDR3 residues: CASSFVAGSYNEQFF. The DNA of the CDR3 is TGTGCCAGCAGTTTCGTGGCGGGGAGCTACAATGAGCAGTTCTTC. The chain combines TRBV27 with TRBJ2-1; weak D call: TRBD2 (6 bases). Germline CDR1 and CDR2: MNHEY and SMNVEV (reference sequence). The CDR3 consists of 15 residues. Trimming took 3 bases from V and 3 from J, leaving 12 bases between them.

This clone occurred once. V usage is TRBV2 and J usage is TRBJ2-5; D is possibly TRBD2 (6 bases). V was cut by 2 bases and J by 0 bases, with 7 bases left in between. The CDR3 is 14 residues long. Germline loops: CDR1 SNHLY, CDR2 FYNNEI. Here the CDR3 reads CASSERDYQETQYF. The DNA of the CDR3 is TGTGCCAGCAGTGAAAGGGACTACCAAGAGACCCAGTACTTC.